This TCR beta chain was captured in a study of T cells in Graves' hyperthyroidism and ophthalmopathy. Study results and caveats: Peripheral blood also featured most of the thyroid clonotypes expanded above 0.001.

From germline, CDR1 is LNHNV and CDR2 YYDKDF (reference sequence). Trimming took off 3 bases at V and 2 bases at J, with 11 bases between the two ends. CDR3 length: 16 amino acids. This clonotype came up many times. The target antigen is unknown. In patients aged 18 to 65, hyperthyroidism was newly diagnosed, with duration under 2 months. TCR beta CDR3 regions were amplified from RNA transcripts. An initial round of RT-PCR targeting the TCR CDR3 relied on the HTBI primer set. MiXCR, run by TCRdb on the multiplex PCR reads, gives a single entry per CDR3 protein. The sample has 250,000 or so distinct CDR3 sequences, roughly 15% seen once; the top ten hold 30%.

This rearrangement joins TRBV15 to TRBJ2-6, with D perhaps TRBD1 (6 bases). The TCR was taken from a woman aged 45-65 years with Graves' hyperthyroidism that later progressed to Graves' ophthalmopathy. The source material was blood. The CDR3 is CATSSNRVTGANVLTF. CDR3 in DNA: TGTGCCACCAGCAGCAACAGGGTAACTGGGGCCAACGTCCTGACTTTC.